The 15 T cell receptor beta chains in this list originate from one sample, sequenced in a study of T cell changes during pregnancy in multiple sclerosis. This table comes from immunoSEQ multiplex PCR, and its TCRdb copy is limited to in-frame clones, with some not included. The sample has 50,000 to 80,000 clones, roughly nine tenths seen once. Sequencing was performed on CD8+ T cells from peripheral blood mononuclear cells, taken before pregnancy. The receptor source for this set is a female donor with multiple sclerosis, enrolled in a pregnancy study.

V is TRBV6-5 and J is TRBJ1-4; 8 nucleotides match TRBD1. CDR1 is MNHEY, CDR2 SVGAGI, per germline. The V gene end was trimmed by 4 bases and the J gene end by 10 bases; junction bases not matched to a gene: 8. The CDR3 contains 14 residues. The CDR3 sequence: CASSSTGGQGKLFF. CDR3 bases: TGTGCCAGCAGTTCCACAGGGGGACAAGGAAAACTGTTTTTT.

The rearrangement links TRBV5-4 to TRBJ2-7; D remains unclear. V lost 2 bases, J lost 1 base, and 10 bases lay in between. This CDR3 has 14 residues. Germline V CDR1 and CDR2: SGHNT, YYREEE (reference sequence). In nucleotides, the CDR3 is TGTGCCAGCAGCTTTGGCAGTTTTTCCTACGAGCAGTACTTC. This gives the protein CASSFGSFSYEQYF. The variable domain in full, with the rest retrieved from reference TRBV5-4 and TRBJ2-7, is ETGVTQSPTHLIKTRGQQVTLRCSSQSGHNTVSWYQQALGQGPQFIFQYYREEENGRGNFPPRFSGLQFPNYSSELNVNALELDDSALYLCASSFGSFSYEQYFGPGTRLTVT.

CDR3 DNA: TGTGCCAGCAGTTACTCCGGCGGAGACTATGGCTACACCTTC. It specifies CASSYSGGDYGYTF. The genes are TRBV6-5 and TRBJ1-2; D unresolved. This CDR3 region has 14 residues. In germline, CDR1 is MNHEY, CDR2 SVGAGI. V was clipped by 0 bases and J by 3 bases, with 8 bases between them.

The CDR3 here is CASSPQGQNTEAFF. In nucleotides, the CDR3 is TGTGCCAGCAGCCCCCAGGGCCAGAACACTGAAGCTTTCTTT. This chain connects TRBV9 to TRBJ1-1; tentatively, D is TRBD1 (5 bases). This CDR3 spans 14 amino acids. The ends were cut back, 4 bases at V and 1 base at J, with 11 bases in the middle. Looked up from germline, CDR1 is SGDLS and CDR2 is YYNGEE.

The J gene is TRBJ1-1, the V gene TRBV27; D is ambiguous. CDR1 MNHEY and CDR2 SMNVEV come from the germline V gene (reference sequence). The germline V and J ends were trimmed by 8 bases and 1 base, with 11 bases remaining between them. This CDR3 contains 13 residues. CDR3 in amino acids: CASATGGNTEAFF. The DNA of the CDR3 is TGTGCCAGCGCAACTGGCGGGAACACTGAAGCTTTCTTT.

This chain uses TRBV6-6 with TRBJ2-1, with D perhaps matching TRBD1 (5 bases). Germline assignment: CDR1 MNHNY and CDR2 SVGAGI (reference sequence). V was shortened by 2 bases and J by 5 bases, with 7 bases between the two germline ends. CDR3 size: 13 residues. The CDR3 protein is CASSYGQNNEQFF. The CDR3 nucleotides are TGTGCCAGCAGTTACGGACAAAACAATGAGCAGTTCTTC.

The chain has TRBV9 and TRBJ2-2, with 10 positions matching TRBD2. The CDR3 has 15 residues. Germline CDR1 and CDR2: SGDLS and YYNGEE. Trimming took 4 bases from V and 5 from J; bases not matched to a gene: 5. CDR3: CASSPSGGFTGELFF. The CDR3 DNA reads as TGTGCCAGCAGCCCTAGCGGGGGATTTACCGGGGAGCTGTTTTTT.

This sequence joins TRBV7-8 and TRBJ2-2; tentatively, D is TRBD2 (7 bases). Germline values: CDR1 SGHVS, CDR2 FQNEAQ. V gave up 5 bases and J gave up 3 bases, with 25 bases separating them. This CDR3 has 19 amino acids. CDR3 amino acids: CASSGNEGGRNPYTGELFF. DNA for the CDR3: TGTGCCAGCAGCGGGAATGAGGGGGGGAGAAACCCTTACACCGGGGAGCTGTTTTTT.

The rearrangement uses TRBV6-5 and TRBJ2-5; 12 nucleotides agree with TRBD2. Losses at the gene ends were 5 bases for V and 7 bases for J; bases not matched to a gene: 8. CDR3 length equals 15 residues. In germline, CDR1 is MNHEY, CDR2 SVGAGI. CDR3 in DNA: TGTGCCAGCAGTCCTAGCGGGGGGGCCCCAGGGACCCAGTACTTC. Translating it yields CASSPSGGAPGTQYF.

The rearrangement joins TRBV6-6 to TRBJ2-3; 8 nucleotides align to TRBD1. In germline, CDR1 is MNHNY, CDR2 SVGAGI (reference sequence). This CDR3 comprises 14 residues. Germline trimming cut 4 bases from V and 2 bases from J; bases unmatched to any gene: 2. The chain's CDR3 is CASSWTGLTDTQYF. As DNA, the CDR3 is TGTGCCAGCAGTTGGACAGGGCTCACAGATACGCAGTATTTT.

The V call is TRBV6-1, the J call TRBJ2-7, with 9 bases lining up with TRBD1. Germline V CDR1 and CDR2: MNHNS, SASEGT. V gave up 1 base and J gave up 6 bases; unmatched junction bases: 10. The CDR3 is made up of 16 amino acids. The CDR3 DNA sequence: TGTGCCAGCAGTGAAGGACCCGGGACAGGGAGTTCCGAGCAGTACTTC. It translates to CASSEGPGTGSSEQYF.

This sequence joins TRBV13 and TRBJ2-7; the match to TRBD1 covers 9 bases. The germline V gene has CDR1 PRHDT and CDR2 FYEKMQ (reference sequence). This CDR3 is 15 amino acids long. J lost 3 bases, V lost 5 bases, and 8 bases had no gene match. CDR3 sequence reads: CASSHRDRDNYEQYF. DNA of the CDR3: TGTGCCAGCAGCCATCGGGACAGGGATAACTACGAGCAGTACTTC.

The count of this clone is one. This sequence joins TRBV5-1 and TRBJ1-2, with D maybe TRBD1 (6 bases). The germline V gene encodes CDR1 SGHRS and CDR2 YFSETQ. The CDR3 spans 14 residues. Trimming stripped 0 bases from V and 7 bases from J, with 13 bases between. CDR3 DNA sequence: TGCGCCAGCAGCTTGGATCGGTCAGGGGCTGGCTACACCTTC. This sequence encodes CASSLDRSGAGYTF.

The chain recombines TRBV6-6 with TRBJ2-1; D remains ambiguous. Deletions cut 4 bases from V and 6 bases from J, with 4 bases between. Germline V lookup: CDR1 MNHNY, CDR2 SVGAGI (reference sequence). CDR3 length: 11 amino acids. The CDR3 coding sequence is TGTGCCAGCAGTTCAGGCAATGAGCAGTTCTTC. The encoded protein is CASSSGNEQFF.

V gene TRBV9 combines with J gene TRBJ1-2; possible D gene TRBD1, 6 bases. The V end was cut by 2 bases, the J end by 9 bases, with 20 bases between. The length of the CDR3 is 15 residues. In germline, CDR1 is SGDLS, CDR2 YYNGEE. Here the CDR3 reads CASSVDGGPGRSYTF. The CDR3 nucleotides read TGTGCCAGCAGCGTCGACGGGGGGCCAGGTCGAAGCTACACCTTC.